This TCR beta chain is from a study of cytomegalovirus exposure and HLA in healthy donors. The study, taken as a whole, reports: A later analysis linked a missense DCLRE1C variant to TCR beta V- and J-gene trimming. Later analysis showed TCR association rates varying by HLA locus, highest for DRB1 and lowest for HLA-C. The presence/absence work took it that sequencing depth was about the same across donors.

It was with 60 Vbeta and 13 Jbeta primers that the PCR ran. In the study's own analysis: An analysis performed later counted 60 million to 90 million unique TCR beta chains (approximately 12 million of them shared). The table came from immunoSEQ multiplex PCR; TCRdb's copy has only in-frame clones and leaves some out. Clone size and the V and J calls come from that table; the DNA yielded D and trimming. The sample includes 100,000 to 150,000 clones, 72% seen only once; the top ten take less than 4.5%. This clone was observed a handful of times. Its antigen is still unknown. The length of the CDR3 is 15 residues. Trimming took 5 bases from V and 3 from J, leaving 17 bases between them. The germline CDR1 and CDR2 sequences are SGHRS and YFSETQ.

The V and J genes are TRBV5-1 and TRBJ1-1; D not certain. The sequence derives from a middle-aged man in good health and CMV-seropositive. Sequenced: PBMCs. CDR3 nucleotides: TGCGCCAGCAGGGCCTCCTCCGGGAGGGACACTGAAGCTTTCTTT. Amino acid sequence: CASRASSGRDTEAFF.